This T cell receptor beta chain comes out of a study of cytomegalovirus exposure and HLA in healthy donors. The study ran its PCR with 60 Vbeta and 13 Jbeta primers. TCRdb's table, derived via immunoSEQ multiplex PCR, lists solely in-frame clones and lacks some. The repertoire holds approximately 38,000 clones, with roughly 67% as singletons. For this clone: The antigen is unknown.

Germline V gives CDR1 MDHEN, CDR2 SYDVKM. Deletions cut 4 bases from V and 2 bases from J, with 18 bases between. The CDR3 consists of 17 residues. Findings and limits, study-wide: According to a later analysis, donors in an Asian-associated ancestry cluster reportedly had fewer N-insertions than the approximately 670-donor mean. Immune exposure was documented only through CMV serostatus.

The receptor comes from a man aged 45-65 years in good health and CMV-seropositive. J is TRBJ1-5 and V is TRBV28, with D possibly TRBD1 on 5 matching bases. Sequences were obtained from PBMCs. CDR3 nucleotide sequence: TGTGCCAGCAGTTCCGGCAGGGAGGATCTTGGCAATCAGCCCCAGCATTTT. Encoded protein: CASSSGREDLGNQPQHF.